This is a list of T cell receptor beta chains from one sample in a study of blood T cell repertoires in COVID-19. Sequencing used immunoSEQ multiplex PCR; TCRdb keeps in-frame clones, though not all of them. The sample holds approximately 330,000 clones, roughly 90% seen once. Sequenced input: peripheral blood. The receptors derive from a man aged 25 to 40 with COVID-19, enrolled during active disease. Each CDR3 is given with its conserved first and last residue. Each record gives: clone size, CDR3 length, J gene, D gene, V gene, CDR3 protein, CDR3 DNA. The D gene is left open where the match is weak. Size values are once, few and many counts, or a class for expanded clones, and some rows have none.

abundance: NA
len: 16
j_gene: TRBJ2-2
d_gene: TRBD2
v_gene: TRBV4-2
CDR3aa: CASSQALAETAGELFF
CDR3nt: TGTGCCAGCAGCCAAGCGCTAGCGGAGACGGCCGGGGAGCTGTTTTTT

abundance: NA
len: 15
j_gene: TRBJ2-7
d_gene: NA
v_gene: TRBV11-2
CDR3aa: CASSQGPSGGYEQYF
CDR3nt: TGTGCCAGCAGCCAAGGGCCCTCAGGAGGCTACGAGCAGTACTTC

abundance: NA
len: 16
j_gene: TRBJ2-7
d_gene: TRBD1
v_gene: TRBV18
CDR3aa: CASSPSGGTGVHEQYF
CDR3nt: TGTGCCAGCTCACCCTCGGGAGGGACAGGGGTTCACGAGCAGTACTTC

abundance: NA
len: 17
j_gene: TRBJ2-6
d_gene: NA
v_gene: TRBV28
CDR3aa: CASSPRGAGSGANVLTF
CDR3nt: TGTGCCAGCAGTCCCCGGGGGGCGGGCTCTGGGGCCAACGTCCTGACTTTC

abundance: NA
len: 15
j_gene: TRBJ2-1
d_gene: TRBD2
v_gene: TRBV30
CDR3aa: CAWSGLAEFYNEQFF
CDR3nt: TGTGCCTGGAGTGGACTAGCGGAATTCTACAATGAGCAGTTCTTC

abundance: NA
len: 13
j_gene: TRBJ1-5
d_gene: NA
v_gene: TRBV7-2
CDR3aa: CAVGTISNQPQHF
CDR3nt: TGTGCCGTCGGGACAATTAGCAATCAGCCCCAGCATTTT

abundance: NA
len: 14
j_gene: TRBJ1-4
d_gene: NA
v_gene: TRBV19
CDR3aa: CASSRRGANEKLFF
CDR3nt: TGTGCCAGTAGTCGCCGGGGGGCTAATGAAAAACTGTTTTTT

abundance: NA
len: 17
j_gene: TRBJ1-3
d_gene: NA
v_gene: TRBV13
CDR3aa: CASSLIKGRGSGNTIYF
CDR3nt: TGTGCCAGCAGCTTAATCAAAGGGAGGGGCTCTGGAAACACCATATATTTT

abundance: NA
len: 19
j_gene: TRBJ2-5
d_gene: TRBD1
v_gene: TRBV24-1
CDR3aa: CATSDLGVLGQGNQETQYF
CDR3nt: TGTGCCACCAGTGATTTAGGGGTCTTAGGACAGGGGAACCAAGAGACCCAGTACTTC

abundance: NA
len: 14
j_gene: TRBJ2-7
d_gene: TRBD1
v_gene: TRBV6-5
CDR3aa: CASRLTGQTTEEYF
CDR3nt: TGTGCCAGCAGGCTAACGGGACAGACTACCGAGGAGTACTTC

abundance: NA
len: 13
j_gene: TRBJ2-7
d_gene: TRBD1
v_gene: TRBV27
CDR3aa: CASSSGTDYEQYF
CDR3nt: TGTGCCAGCAGTTCCGGGACAGACTACGAGCAGTACTTC

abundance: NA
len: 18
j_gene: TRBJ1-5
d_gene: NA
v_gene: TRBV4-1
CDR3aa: CASSQEEVPGLSNQPQHF
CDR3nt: TGCGCCAGCAGCCAAGAAGAGGTTCCCGGACTTAGCAATCAGCCCCAGCATTTT

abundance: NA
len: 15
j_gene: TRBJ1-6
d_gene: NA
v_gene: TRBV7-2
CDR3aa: CASSLAGRANSPLHF
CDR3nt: TGTGCCAGCAGCTTAGCGGGCAGGGCGAATTCACCCCTCCACTTT

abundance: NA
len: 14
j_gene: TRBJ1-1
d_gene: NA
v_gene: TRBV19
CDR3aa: CASSIQGPYTEAFF
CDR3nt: TGTGCCAGTAGTATACAGGGGCCTTACACTGAAGCTTTCTTT

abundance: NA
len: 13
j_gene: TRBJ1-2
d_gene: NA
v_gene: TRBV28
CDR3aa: CASRQILNYGYTF
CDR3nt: TGTGCCAGCAGACAGATTCTTAACTATGGCTACACCTTC

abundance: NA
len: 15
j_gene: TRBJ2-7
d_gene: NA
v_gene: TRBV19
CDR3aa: CASRGAAKGSYEQYF
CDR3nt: TGTGCCAGTAGGGGGGCAGCGAAGGGGAGCTACGAGCAGTACTTC

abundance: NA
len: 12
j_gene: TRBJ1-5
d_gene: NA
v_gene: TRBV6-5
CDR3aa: CASRYIGHSQHF
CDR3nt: TGTGCCAGCAGATATATCGGTCATTCCCAGCATTTT

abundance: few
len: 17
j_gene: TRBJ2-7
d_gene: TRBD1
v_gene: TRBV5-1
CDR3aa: CASSLAQIPGQPSEQYF
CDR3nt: TGCGCCAGCAGCTTGGCCCAAATACCGGGACAGCCATCCGAGCAGTACTTC

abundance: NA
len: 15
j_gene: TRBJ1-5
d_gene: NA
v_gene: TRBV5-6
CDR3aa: CASSLTGSSSQPQHF
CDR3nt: TGTGCCAGCAGCCTTACAGGGTCCTCATCACAGCCCCAGCATTTT

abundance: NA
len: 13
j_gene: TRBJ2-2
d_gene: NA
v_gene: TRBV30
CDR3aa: CAWTGWSTGELFF
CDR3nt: TGTGCCTGGACGGGTTGGAGCACCGGGGAGCTGTTTTTT

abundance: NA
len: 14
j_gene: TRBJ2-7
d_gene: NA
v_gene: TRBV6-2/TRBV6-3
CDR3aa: CASSHNGGRYEQYF
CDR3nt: TGTGCCAGCAGTCATAACGGGGGGCGCTACGAGCAGTACTTC